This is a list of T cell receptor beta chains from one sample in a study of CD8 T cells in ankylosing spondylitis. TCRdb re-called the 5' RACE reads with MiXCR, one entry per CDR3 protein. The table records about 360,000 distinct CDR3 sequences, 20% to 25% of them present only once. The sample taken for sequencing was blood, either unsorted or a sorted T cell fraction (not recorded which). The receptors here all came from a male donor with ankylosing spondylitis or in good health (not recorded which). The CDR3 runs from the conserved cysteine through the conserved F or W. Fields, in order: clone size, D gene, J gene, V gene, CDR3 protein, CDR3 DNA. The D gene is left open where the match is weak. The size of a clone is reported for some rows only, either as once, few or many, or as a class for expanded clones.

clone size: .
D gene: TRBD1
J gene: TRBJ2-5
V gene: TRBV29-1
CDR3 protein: CSVLPRTGMEETQYF
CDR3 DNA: TGCAGCGTTCTCCCACGGACAGGGATGGAAGAGACCCAGTACTTC

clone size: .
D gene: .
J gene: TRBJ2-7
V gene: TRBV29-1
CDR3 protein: CSGWDNSYEQYF
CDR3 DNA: TGCAGCGGATGGGACAACTCCTACGAGCAGTACTTC

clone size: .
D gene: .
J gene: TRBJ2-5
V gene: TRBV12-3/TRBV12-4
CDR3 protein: CASTVMGPNQETQYF
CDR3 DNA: TGTGCCAGCACCGTAATGGGACCCAACCAAGAGACCCAGTACTTC

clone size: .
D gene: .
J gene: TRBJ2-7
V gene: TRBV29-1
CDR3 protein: CSVEIDTSYEQYF
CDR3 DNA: TGCAGCGTTGAGATTGACACCTCCTACGAGCAGTACTTC

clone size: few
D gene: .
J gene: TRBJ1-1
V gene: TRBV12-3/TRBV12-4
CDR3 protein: CASSFGPGTEAFF
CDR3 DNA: TGTGCCAGCAGTTTTGGCCCGGGAACTGAAGCTTTCTTT

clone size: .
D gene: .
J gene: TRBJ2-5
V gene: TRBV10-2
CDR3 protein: CASLSEGPQETQYF
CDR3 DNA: TGCGCCAGCCTCTCGGAAGGCCCCCAAGAGACCCAGTACTTC

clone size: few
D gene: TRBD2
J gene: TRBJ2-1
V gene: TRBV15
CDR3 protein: CATSSSGGYEQFF
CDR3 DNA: TGTGCCACCAGTTCTAGCGGGGGTTATGAGCAGTTCTTC

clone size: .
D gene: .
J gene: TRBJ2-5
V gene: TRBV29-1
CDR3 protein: CSVELVGSQETQYF
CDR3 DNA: TGCAGCGTTGAACTGGTGGGCAGCCAAGAGACCCAGTACTTC

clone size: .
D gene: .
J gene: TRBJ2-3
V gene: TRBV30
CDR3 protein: CAWSVGDSDTQYF
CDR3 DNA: TGTGCCTGGAGTGTTGGGGACTCCGATACGCAGTATTTT

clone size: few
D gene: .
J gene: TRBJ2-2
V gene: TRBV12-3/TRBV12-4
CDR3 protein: CASSRGQTRELFF
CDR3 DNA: TGTGCCAGCAGCCGAGGACAAACCAGGGAGCTGTTTTTT

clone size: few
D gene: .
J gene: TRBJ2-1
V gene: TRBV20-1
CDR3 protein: CSATSLRGTEDEQFF
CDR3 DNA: TGCAGTGCTACCTCATTGCGGGGAACAGAGGATGAGCAGTTCTTC

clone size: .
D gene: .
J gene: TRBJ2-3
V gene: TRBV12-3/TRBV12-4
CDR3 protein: CASSTAVVPGTDTQYF
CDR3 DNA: TGTGCCAGCAGTACGGCTGTGGTCCCCGGCACAGATACGCAGTATTTT

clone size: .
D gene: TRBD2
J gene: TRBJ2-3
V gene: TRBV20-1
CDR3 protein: CSARDVGGLAFDTQYF
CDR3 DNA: TGCAGTGCTAGAGATGTTGGGGGACTAGCTTTCGATACGCAGTATTTT

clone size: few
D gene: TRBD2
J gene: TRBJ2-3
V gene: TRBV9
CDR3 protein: CASSADGATSELDTQYF
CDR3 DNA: TGTGCCAGCAGCGCCGATGGGGCGACTAGCGAACTTGATACGCAGTATTTT

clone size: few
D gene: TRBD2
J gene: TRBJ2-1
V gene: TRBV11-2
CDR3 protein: CASSEGLAGWNNEQFF
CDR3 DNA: TGTGCCAGCAGCGAGGGACTAGCGGGGTGGAACAATGAGCAGTTCTTC

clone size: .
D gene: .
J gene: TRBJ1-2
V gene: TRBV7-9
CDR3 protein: CASSLEEVVYGYTF
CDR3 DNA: TGTGCCAGCAGCTTAGAGGAGGTGGTCTATGGCTACACCTTC

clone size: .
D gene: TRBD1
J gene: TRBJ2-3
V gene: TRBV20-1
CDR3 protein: CSASVGTENTDTQYF
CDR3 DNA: TGCAGTGCTAGTGTTGGGACAGAAAACACAGATACGCAGTATTTT

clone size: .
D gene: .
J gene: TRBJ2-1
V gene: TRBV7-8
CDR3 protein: CASSFWGGHNEQFF
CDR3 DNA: TGTGCCAGCAGCTTCTGGGGTGGGCACAATGAGCAGTTCTTC

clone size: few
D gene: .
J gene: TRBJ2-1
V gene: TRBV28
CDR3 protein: CASRAPGWASRQFF
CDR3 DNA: TGTGCCAGCAGGGCCCCGGGGTGGGCTAGCCGGCAGTTCTTC

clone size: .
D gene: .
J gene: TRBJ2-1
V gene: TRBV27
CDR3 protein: CASSLSGVPGNEQFF
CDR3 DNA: TGTGCCAGCAGTTTATCGGGGGTCCCCGGCAATGAGCAGTTCTTC

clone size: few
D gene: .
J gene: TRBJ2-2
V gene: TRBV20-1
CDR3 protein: CSARGPGTQFGELFF
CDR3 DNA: TGCAGTGCTAGAGGCCCCGGGACTCAGTTCGGGGAGCTGTTTTTT

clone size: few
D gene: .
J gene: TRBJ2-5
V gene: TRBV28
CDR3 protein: CASSPAGEVETQYF
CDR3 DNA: TGTGCCAGCAGTCCAGCCGGGGAGGTGGAGACCCAGTACTTC

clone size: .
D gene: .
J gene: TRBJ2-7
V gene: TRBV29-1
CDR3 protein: CSVNTPNQESYEQYF
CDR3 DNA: TGCAGCGTAAATACCCCGAACCAGGAGTCCTACGAGCAGTACTTC

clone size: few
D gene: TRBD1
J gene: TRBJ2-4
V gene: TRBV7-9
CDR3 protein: CASSSSDRGNIQYF
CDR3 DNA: TGTGCCAGCAGCTCTTCCGACAGGGGAAACATTCAGTACTTC

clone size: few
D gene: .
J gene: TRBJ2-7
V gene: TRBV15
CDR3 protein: CATSRDRKSYEQYF
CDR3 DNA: TGTGCCACCAGCAGAGATAGAAAATCCTACGAGCAGTACTTC

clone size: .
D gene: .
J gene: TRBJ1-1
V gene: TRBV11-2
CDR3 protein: CASSLVERGGTEAFF
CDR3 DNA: TGTGCCAGCAGCTTAGTGGAGAGGGGTGGCACTGAAGCTTTCTTT

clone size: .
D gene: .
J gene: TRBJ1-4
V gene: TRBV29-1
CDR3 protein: CSARDPQTTNEKLFF
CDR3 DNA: TGCAGCGCTAGAGACCCACAAACAACTAATGAAAAACTGTTTTTT

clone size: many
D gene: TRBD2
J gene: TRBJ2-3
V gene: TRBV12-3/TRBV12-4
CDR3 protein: CASSGTTRQYF
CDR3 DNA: TGTGCCAGCAGTGGGACTACCAGGCAGTATTTT

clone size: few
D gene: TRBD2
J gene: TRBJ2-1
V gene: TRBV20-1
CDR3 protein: CSASDLAGVRLNEQFF
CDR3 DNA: TGCAGTGCTAGCGATCTAGCGGGGGTCCGATTAAATGAGCAGTTCTTC

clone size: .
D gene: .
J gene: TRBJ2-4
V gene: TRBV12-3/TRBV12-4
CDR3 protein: CASSLGAGLAKNIQYF
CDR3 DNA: TGTGCCAGCAGTTTAGGTGCAGGGCTAGCCAAAAACATTCAGTACTTC

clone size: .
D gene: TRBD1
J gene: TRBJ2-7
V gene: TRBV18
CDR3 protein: CASSPTGGLYEQYF
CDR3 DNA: TGTGCCAGCTCACCGACAGGGGGTCTCTACGAGCAGTACTTC

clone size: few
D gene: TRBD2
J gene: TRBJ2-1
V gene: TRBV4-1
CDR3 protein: CASSHGTSGAPYNEQFF
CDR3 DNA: TGCGCCAGCAGCCACGGGACTAGCGGGGCCCCCTACAATGAGCAGTTCTTC

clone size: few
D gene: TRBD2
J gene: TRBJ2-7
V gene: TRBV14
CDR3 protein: CASAGVAYEQYF
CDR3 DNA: TGTGCCAGCGCGGGGGTAGCCTACGAGCAGTACTTC

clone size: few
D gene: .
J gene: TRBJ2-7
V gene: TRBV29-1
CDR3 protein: CSVEERGDSSYEQYF
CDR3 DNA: TGCAGCGTTGAAGAAAGGGGGGACAGCTCCTACGAGCAGTACTTC

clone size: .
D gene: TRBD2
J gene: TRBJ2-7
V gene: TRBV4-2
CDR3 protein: CASSQQLAGGPYEQYF
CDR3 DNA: TGTGCCAGCAGCCAGCAACTAGCGGGGGGGCCCTACGAGCAGTACTTC

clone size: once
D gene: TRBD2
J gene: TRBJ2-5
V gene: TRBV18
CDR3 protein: CASSPSLAAGGYQETQNF
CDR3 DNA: TGTGCCAGCTCACCCTCACTGGCAGCGGGAGGGTACCAAGAGACCCAGAACTTC

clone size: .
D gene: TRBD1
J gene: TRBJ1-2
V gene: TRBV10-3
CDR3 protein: CAISEDGTGLGYTF
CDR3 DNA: TGTGCCATCAGTGAGGACGGGACAGGGCTTGGCTACACCTTC

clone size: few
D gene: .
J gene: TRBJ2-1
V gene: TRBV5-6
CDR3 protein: CASSLWASSEGEQFF
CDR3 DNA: TGTGCCAGCAGCTTGTGGGCTAGCTCGGAGGGGGAGCAGTTCTTC

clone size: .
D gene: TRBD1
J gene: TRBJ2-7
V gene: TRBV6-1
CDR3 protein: CASSSTETGVVAEQYF
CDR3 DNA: TGTGCCAGCTCCTCTACCGAGACAGGGGTAGTTGCCGAGCAGTACTTC

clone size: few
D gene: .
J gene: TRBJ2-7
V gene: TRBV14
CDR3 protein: CASSHNREPSYEQYF
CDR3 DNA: TGTGCCAGCAGCCACAACAGGGAGCCTTCCTACGAGCAGTACTTC

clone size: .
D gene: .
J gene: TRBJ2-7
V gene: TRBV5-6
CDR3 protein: CASSVEEGDFLSEQYF
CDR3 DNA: TGTGCCAGCAGCGTTGAGGAGGGGGACTTCCTGAGCGAGCAGTACTTC

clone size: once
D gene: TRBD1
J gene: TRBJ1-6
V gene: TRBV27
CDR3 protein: CASSLSLGQGWSPLHF
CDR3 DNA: TGTGCCAGCAGTTTATCCTTGGGACAGGGATGGTCACCCCTCCACTTT

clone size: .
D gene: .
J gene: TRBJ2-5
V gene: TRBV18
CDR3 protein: CASSRKGPPMETQYF
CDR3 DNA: TGTGCCAGCTCTCGTAAAGGTCCGCCCATGGAGACCCAGTACTTC

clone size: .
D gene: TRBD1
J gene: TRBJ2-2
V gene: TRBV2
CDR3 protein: CASSRQGGNTGELFF
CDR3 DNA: TGTGCCAGCAGTAGACAGGGCGGGAACACCGGGGAGCTGTTTTTT

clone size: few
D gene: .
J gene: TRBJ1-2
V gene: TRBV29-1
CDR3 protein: CSVVGDYGYTF
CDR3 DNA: TGCAGCGTTGTCGGGGACTATGGCTACACCTTC

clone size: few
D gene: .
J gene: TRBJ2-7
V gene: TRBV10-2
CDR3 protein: CASSEDNAAMGSYEQYF
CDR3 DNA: TGCGCCAGCAGTGAGGATAATGCGGCGATGGGCTCCTACGAGCAGTACTTC

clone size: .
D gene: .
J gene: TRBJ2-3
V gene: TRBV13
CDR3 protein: CASNRRNSWDTQYF
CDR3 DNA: TGTGCCAGCAACAGGAGGAACTCCTGGGATACGCAGTATTTT

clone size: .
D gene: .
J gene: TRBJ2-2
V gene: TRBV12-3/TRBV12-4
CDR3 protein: CASLRPEENTRELFF
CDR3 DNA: TGTGCCAGCCTTCGCCCTGAAGAAAACACCAGGGAGCTGTTTTTT

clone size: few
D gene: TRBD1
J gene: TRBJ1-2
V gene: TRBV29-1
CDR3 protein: CSVEDRGGEGYTF
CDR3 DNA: TGCAGCGTGGAAGACAGGGGTGGTGAGGGCTACACCTTC

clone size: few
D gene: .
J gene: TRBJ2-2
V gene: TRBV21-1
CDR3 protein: CASSKDWWGGTGELFF
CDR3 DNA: TGTGCCAGCAGCAAAGACTGGTGGGGGGGGACCGGGGAGCTGTTTTTT

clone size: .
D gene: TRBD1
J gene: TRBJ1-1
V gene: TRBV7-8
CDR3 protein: CASSPMNRGPMNTEAFF
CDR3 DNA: TGTGCCAGCAGCCCAATGAACAGGGGACCCATGAACACTGAAGCTTTCTTT

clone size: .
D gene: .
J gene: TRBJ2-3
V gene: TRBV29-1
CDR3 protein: CSVSKRVDTQYF
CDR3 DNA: TGCAGCGTTTCCAAGAGGGTGGATACGCAGTATTTT

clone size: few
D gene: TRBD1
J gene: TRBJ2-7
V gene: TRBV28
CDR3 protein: CASSNRGPVYEQYF
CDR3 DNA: TGTGCCAGCAGTAACAGGGGGCCGGTTTACGAGCAGTACTTC

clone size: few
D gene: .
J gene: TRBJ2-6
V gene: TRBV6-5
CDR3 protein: CASSYSITGANVLTF
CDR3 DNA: TGTGCCAGCAGTTACTCGATAACTGGGGCCAACGTCCTGACTTTC